The present T cell receptor beta chain was sequenced within a study of shared clonotypes between healthy human individuals. In germline, CDR1 is SGHRS, CDR2 YFSETQ. The length of the CDR3 is 14 residues. The ends were cut back, 2 bases at V and 1 base at J, with 9 bases in the middle. Only a few counts were recorded for this clone. This was a deep-level run. Some clones are missing from TCRdb's copy, which holds only in-frame ones; the method was immunoSEQ multiplex PCR. The profile covers some 1.1 million clones, with around three quarters appearing a single time and 0.89% taken by the ten largest. This chain connects TRBV5-1 to TRBJ1-1; D is uncertain. Sequenced sample: memory CD4+ T cells from PBMCs. As for subset: CD45RA-negative fraction. The receptor was derived from a man younger than 35 in good health. Some clones in this sample may be carry-over from other donors' samples. Written as DNA, the CDR3 is TGCGCCAGCAGCTTCTGGGGAGGGAACACTGAAGCTTTCTTT. Translating it yields CASSFWGGNTEAFF. The entire variable domain, with the rest obtained from reference TRBV5-1 and TRBJ1-1, is as follows: KAGVTQTPRYLIKTRGQQVTLSCSPISGHRSVSWYQQTPGQGLQFLFEYFSETQRNKGNFPGRFSGRQFSNSRSEMNVSTLELGDSALYLCASSFWGGNTEAFFGQGTRLTVV.